The 4 T cell receptor beta chains below all came from one sample that was sequenced in a study of cytomegalovirus exposure and HLA in healthy donors. Use of 60 Vbeta and 13 Jbeta primers characterized the PCR. Some clones are missing from TCRdb's copy, which holds only in-frame ones; the method was immunoSEQ multiplex PCR. In the table there are some 120,000 clones, approximately 8.7% of which are singletons. Sequences were obtained from PBMCs. These receptors originate from a middle-aged man in good health and CMV-seronegative.

V gene TRBV15 combines with J gene TRBJ2-3, with 11 positions matching TRBD1. The V gene's germline CDR1 is LNHNV and CDR2 YYDKDF (reference sequence). V lost 10 bases to trimming and J lost 3 bases; unmatched junction nucleotides: 3. The CDR3 is 13 residues long. CDR3 DNA: TGTGCCATCCGGGACAGGGGGACAGATACGCAGTATTTT. This translates into CAIRDRGTDTQYF.

J is TRBJ2-3 and V is TRBV5-1; 11 bases line up with TRBD2. Germline-derived CDR1 and CDR2 are SGHRS and YFSETQ. V lost 2 bases and J lost 5; bases outside the gene matches: 4. The CDR3 totals 15 residues. The CDR3 sequence: CASSLSTSGGDTQYF. The CDR3 DNA sequence: TGCGCCAGCAGCTTATCAACTAGCGGGGGAGATACGCAGTATTTT.

The genes are TRBV7-9 and TRBJ2-7; D gene unclear. CDR3 size: 12 residues. Trimming removed 0 bases from V and 5 bases from J, with 5 bases in between. Germline V gene data show CDR1 as SEHNR and CDR2 as FQNEAQ (reference sequence). DNA of the CDR3: TGTGCCAGCAGCTTAGCTGTCGACGAGCAGTACTTC. It codes for CASSLAVDEQYF. The variable domain in full, completed from reference TRBV7-9 and TRBJ2-7, reads DTGVSQNPRHKITKRGQNVTFRCDPISEHNRLYWYRQTLGQGPEFLTYFQNEAQLEKSRLLSDRFSAERPKGSFSTLEIQRTEQGDSAMYLCASSLAVDEQYFGPGTRLTVT.

The chain joins TRBV7-9 to TRBJ2-3, with a weak D call TRBD2 (6 bases). This CDR3 is 11 amino acids long. Trimming stripped 7 bases from V and 14 bases from J, with 16 bases between. Per germline, CDR1 SEHNR and CDR2 FQNEAQ (reference sequence). CDR3 loop: CASMGLAILYF. In nucleotides, the CDR3 is TGTGCCAGCATGGGGCTAGCGATTCTGTATTTT. Combining the CDR3 with reference TRBV7-9 and TRBJ2-3 gives the whole variable domain DTGVSQNPRHKITKRGQNVTFRCDPISEHNRLYWYRQTLGQGPEFLTYFQNEAQLEKSRLLSDRFSAERPKGSFSTLEIQRTEQGDSAMYLCASMGLAILYFGPGTRLTVL.